These 8 T cell receptor beta chains came from one sample sequenced in a study of shared clonotypes between healthy human individuals. Profiled with immunoSEQ multiplex PCR; TCRdb holds only in-frame clones, not every one. The sample has over a million clones, under 80% seen once; the top ten hold around 1.5%. Material: memory CD4+ T cells sorted from blood. Regarding subset: CD45RA-negative fraction. All receptors come from a man aged 18 to 29 in good health.

The V call is TRBV6-6, the J call TRBJ2-2; D unclear. V was shortened by 2 bases and J by 8 bases, with 12 bases between the two germline ends. The CDR3 contains 14 residues. The germline V gene encodes CDR1 MNHNY and CDR2 SVGAGI (reference sequence). The CDR3 DNA reads as TGTGCCAGCAGTTACAATTCTGGTTATGGGGAGCTGTTTTTT. It is translated as CASSYNSGYGELFF.

This clone was counted a single time. This chain uses TRBV5-1 with TRBJ1-1; a weak D match, TRBD1 (5 bases). The V gene's germline CDR1 is SGHRS and CDR2 YFSETQ. The CDR3 is made up of 17 amino acids. Trimming removed 2 bases at V and 0 bases at J, with 17 bases between. CDR3 sequence (DNA): TGCGCCAGCAGCTTATCCCACGGGGCGAACATGAACACTGAAGCTTTCTTT. This sequence encodes CASSLSHGANMNTEAFF. Complete variable domain (other parts from reference TRBV5-1 and TRBJ1-1): KAGVTQTPRYLIKTRGQQVTLSCSPISGHRSVSWYQQTPGQGLQFLFEYFSETQRNKGNFPGRFSGRQFSNSRSEMNVSTLELGDSALYLCASSLSHGANMNTEAFFGQGTRLTVV.

Worth noting for this clone: One end of the junction fails to match germline, which may point to a read error. This rearrangement joins TRBV6-1 to TRBJ2-1; no clear D gene. CDR3 length: 15 residues. Germline V gene sequence: CDR1 MNHNS, CDR2 SASEGT. This CDR3 is CASSAEALPYNERFF. CDR3 in DNA: TGTGCCAGCAGTGCAGAGGCCCTCCCTTACAATGAGCGGTTCTTC.

This chain joins TRBV27 and TRBJ2-7; D is undetermined. The germline V gene encodes CDR1 MNHEY and CDR2 SMNVEV (reference sequence). The CDR3 covers 15 residues. With 6 bases removed from V and 2 bases from J, the gap between germline ends came to 17 bases. CDR3 coding DNA: TGTGCCAGCAGCATCGGGCAGTCCAGCACCTACGAGCAGTACTTC. Protein product: CASSIGQSSTYEQYF.

In this sample, this clone turned up once. The chain uses TRBV2 and TRBJ2-5, with D unresolved. The germline V gene encodes CDR1 SNHLY and CDR2 FYNNEI. The CDR3 is 11 residues long. Between the trimmed V and J ends, which lost 6 bases and 4 bases, there was a span of 6 bases. This chain's CDR3 is CASRGTETQYF. The CDR3 DNA sequence: TGTGCCAGCAGGGGCACAGAGACCCAGTACTTC.

V usage is TRBV5-1 and J usage is TRBJ1-1, with a weak D call TRBD1 (6 bases). The CDR3 extends over 14 amino acids. Germline V gives CDR1 SGHRS, CDR2 YFSETQ. Trimming removed 3 bases at V and 4 bases at J, with 13 bases between. The CDR3 region has the DNA TGCGCCAGCAGCTCCTGGAACAGGGCCACTGAAGCTTTCTTT. This gives the protein CASSSWNRATEAFF.

A single count supports this clone. The J gene is TRBJ1-2, the V gene TRBV4-1; D is unclear. In germline, CDR1 is MGHRA, CDR2 YSYEKL. This CDR3 has 13 residues. With 3 bases removed from V and 4 bases from J, the gap between germline ends came to 9 bases. The DNA for the CDR3 is TGCGCCAGCAGCCAGGCGCCGGTCTATGGCTACACCTTC. Amino acid sequence: CASSQAPVYGYTF.

This clone was seen just once. The J gene is TRBJ1-1, the V gene TRBV5-1; unclear D gene. The CDR3 is made up of 14 amino acids. The V end was cut by 0 bases, the J end by 6 bases, with 12 bases between. Germline-derived CDR1 and CDR2 are SGHRS and YFSETQ. CDR3 in DNA: TGCGCCAGCAGCTTGGCCATACCAAATCCTGAAGCTTTCTTT. This translates into CASSLAIPNPEAFF.